The source of this T cell receptor (beta chain) is a study of a mutant IDH1 vaccine in newly diagnosed glioma. A remark on this clone: Its antigen is undetermined.

Trimming cost V 4 bases and J 6 bases; bases outside gene matches: 2. This CDR3 spans 12 amino acids. Germline CDR1 is SQVTM and CDR2 is ANQGSEA. Overall study results and limits: Variations in leading peripheral T cell clonotypes appeared to have no connection with pseudoprogression.

The time point here: week 35, safety follow-up. Each dose delivered 300 ug of mutant IDH1 20-mer peptide subcutaneously with imiquimod. Donors' newly diagnosed IDH1-mutant WHO grade 3 or 4 astrocytomas lacked nuclear ATRX. Only in-frame clones appear in the TCRdb table, and some are missing; sequencing was by immunoSEQ multiplex PCR. The table records about 42,000 clones, around 83% of them present only once. This material consisted of PBMCs, taken from a glioma patient whose treatment included an IDH1 peptide vaccine. The chain uses TRBV29-1 and TRBJ2-2; 7 positions match TRBD1. The clonotype was recovered from a woman between 50 and 59 years old with glioma. CDR3 sequence reads: CSVAGGAGELFF. The CDR3 DNA reads as TGCAGCGTTGCAGGGGGAGCCGGGGAGCTGTTTTTT.